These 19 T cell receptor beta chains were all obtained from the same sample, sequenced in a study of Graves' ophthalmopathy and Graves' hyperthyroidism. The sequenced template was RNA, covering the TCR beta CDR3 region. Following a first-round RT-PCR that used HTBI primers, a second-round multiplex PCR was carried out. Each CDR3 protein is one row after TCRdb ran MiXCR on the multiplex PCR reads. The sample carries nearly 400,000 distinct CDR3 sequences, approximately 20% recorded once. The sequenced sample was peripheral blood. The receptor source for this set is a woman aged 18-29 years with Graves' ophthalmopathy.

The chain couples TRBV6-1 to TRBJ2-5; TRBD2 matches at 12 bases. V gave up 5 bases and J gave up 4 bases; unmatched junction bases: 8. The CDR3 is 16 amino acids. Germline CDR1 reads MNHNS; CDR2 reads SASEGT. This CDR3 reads CASSQRTSGTLETQYF. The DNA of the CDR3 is TGTGCCAGCAGTCAGAGGACTAGCGGGACTTTAGAGACCCAGTACTTC.

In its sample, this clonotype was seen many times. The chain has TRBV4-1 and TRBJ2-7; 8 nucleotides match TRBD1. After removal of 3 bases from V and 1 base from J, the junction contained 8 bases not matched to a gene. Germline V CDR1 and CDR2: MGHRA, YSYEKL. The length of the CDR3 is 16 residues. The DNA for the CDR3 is TGCGCCAGCAGCCAGGACGACAGGGGACTTTCCTACGAGCAGTACTTC. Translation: CASSQDDRGLSYEQYF.

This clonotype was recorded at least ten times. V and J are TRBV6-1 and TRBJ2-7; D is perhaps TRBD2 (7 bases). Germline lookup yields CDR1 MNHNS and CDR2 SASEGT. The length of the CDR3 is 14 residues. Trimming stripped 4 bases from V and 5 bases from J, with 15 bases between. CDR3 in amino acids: CASSVLGGQDEQYF. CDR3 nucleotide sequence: TGTGCCAGCAGTGTCTTGGGGGGGCAGGACGAGCAGTACTTC.

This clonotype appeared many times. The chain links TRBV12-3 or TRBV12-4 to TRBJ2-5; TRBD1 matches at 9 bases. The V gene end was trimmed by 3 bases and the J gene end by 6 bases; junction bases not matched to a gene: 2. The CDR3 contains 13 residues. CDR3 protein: CASSLDRGKTQYF. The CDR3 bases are TGTGCCAGCAGTTTGGACAGGGGAAAGACCCAGTACTTC.

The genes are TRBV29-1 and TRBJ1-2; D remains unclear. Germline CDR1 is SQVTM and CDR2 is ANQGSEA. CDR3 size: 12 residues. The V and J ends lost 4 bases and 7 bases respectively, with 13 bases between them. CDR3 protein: CSVVMGYSGYTF. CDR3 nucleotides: TGCAGCGTTGTAATGGGTTACAGTGGCTACACCTTC.

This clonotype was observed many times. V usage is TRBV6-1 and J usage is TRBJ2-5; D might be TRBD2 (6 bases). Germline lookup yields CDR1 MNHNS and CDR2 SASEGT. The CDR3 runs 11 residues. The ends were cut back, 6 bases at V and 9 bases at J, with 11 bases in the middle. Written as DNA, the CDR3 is TGTGCCAGCAGACGGGAGCTTCCCCAGTACTTC. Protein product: CASRRELPQYF.

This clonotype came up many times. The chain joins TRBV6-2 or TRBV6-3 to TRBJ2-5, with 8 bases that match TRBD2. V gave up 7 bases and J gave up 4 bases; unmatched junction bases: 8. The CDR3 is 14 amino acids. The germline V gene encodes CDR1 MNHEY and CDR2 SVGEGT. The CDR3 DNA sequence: TGTGCCAGCATTTTTGCGGGAGGCGGAGAGACCCAGTACTTC. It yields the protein CASIFAGGGETQYF.

This CDR3 is CASSPTGTSGNEQYF. Written as DNA, the CDR3 is TGTGCCAGCAGCCCCACCGGGACTAGCGGGAACGAGCAGTACTTC. The chain combines TRBV6-1 with TRBJ2-7; TRBD2 agrees at 13 bases. The CDR3 is 15 amino acids. CDR1 and CDR2 (germline): MNHNS, SASEGT. V shed 6 bases, J shed 5 bases, and the junction held 7 bases outside the gene matches.

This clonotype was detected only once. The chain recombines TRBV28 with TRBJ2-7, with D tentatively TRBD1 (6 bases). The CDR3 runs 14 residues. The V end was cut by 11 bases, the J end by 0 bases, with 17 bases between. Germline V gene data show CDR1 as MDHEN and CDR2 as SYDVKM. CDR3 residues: CASSDRTASYEQYF. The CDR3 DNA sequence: TGTGCCTCCTCCGACAGGACAGCCTCCTACGAGCAGTACTTC.

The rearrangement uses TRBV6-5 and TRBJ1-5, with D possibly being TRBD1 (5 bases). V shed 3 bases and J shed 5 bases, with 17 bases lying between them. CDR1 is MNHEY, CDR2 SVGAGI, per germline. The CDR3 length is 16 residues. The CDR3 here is CASSYPRAATDQPQHF. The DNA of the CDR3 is TGTGCCAGCAGTTATCCCAGGGCGGCCACGGATCAGCCCCAGCATTTT.

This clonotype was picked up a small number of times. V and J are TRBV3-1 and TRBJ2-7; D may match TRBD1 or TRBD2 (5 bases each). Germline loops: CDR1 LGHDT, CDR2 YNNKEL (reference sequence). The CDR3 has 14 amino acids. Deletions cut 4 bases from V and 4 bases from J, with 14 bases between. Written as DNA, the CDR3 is TGTGCCAGCAGCCTAAGCCAGCGGACATACGAGCAGTACTTC. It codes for CASSLSQRTYEQYF.

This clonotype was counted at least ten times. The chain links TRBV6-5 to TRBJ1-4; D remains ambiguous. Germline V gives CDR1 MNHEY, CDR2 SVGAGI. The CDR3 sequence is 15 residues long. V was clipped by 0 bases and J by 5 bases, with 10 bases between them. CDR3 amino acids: CASSYSILGNEKLFF. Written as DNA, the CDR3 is TGTGCCAGCAGTTACTCGATATTAGGGAATGAAAAACTGTTTTTT.

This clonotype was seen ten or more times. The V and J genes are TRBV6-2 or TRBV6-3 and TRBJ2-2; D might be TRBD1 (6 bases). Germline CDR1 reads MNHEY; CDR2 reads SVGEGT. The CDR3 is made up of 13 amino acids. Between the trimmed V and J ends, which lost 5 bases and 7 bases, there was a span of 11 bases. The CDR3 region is CASSPPGHGELFF. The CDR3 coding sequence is TGTGCCAGCAGTCCCCCGGGACACGGGGAGCTGTTTTTT.

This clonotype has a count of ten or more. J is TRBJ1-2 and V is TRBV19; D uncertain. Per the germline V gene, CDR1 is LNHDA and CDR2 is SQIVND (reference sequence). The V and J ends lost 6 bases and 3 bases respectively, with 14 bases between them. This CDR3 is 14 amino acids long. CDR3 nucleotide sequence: TGTGCCAGTAGCGTTGATTTTGGAGACTATGGCTACACCTTC. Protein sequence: CASSVDFGDYGYTF. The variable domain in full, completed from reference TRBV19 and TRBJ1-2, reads DGGITQSPKYLFRKEGQNVTLSCEQNLNHDAMYWYRQDPGQGLRLIYYSQIVNDFQKGDIAEGYSVSREKKESFPLTVTSAQKNPTAFYLCASSVDFGDYGYTFGSGTRLTVV.

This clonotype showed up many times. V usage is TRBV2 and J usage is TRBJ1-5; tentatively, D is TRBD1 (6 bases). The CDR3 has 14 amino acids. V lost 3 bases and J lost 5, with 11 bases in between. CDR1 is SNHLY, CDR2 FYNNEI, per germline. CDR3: CASSDRGAYQPQHF. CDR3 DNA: TGTGCCAGCAGTGATCGGGGGGCCTATCAGCCCCAGCATTTT.

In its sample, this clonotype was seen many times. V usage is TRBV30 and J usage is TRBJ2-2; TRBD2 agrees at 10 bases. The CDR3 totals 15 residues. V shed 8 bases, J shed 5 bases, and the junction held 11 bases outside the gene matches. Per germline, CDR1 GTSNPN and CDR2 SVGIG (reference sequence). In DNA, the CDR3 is TGTGCCGTAGGAACCGGGACTAGCGTTACCGGGGAGCTGTTTTTT. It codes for CAVGTGTSVTGELFF.

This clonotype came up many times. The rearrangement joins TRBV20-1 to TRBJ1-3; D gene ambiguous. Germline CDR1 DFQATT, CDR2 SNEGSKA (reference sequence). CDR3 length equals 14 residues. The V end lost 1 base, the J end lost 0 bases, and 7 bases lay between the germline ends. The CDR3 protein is CSARGTNSGNTIYF. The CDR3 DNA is TGCAGTGCTAGAGGAACGAACTCTGGAAACACCATATATTTT.

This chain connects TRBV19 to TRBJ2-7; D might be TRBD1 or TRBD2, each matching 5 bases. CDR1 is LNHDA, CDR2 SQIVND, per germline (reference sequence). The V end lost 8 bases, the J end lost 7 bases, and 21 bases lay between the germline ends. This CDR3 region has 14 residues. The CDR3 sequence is CASAVTGTMGEQYF. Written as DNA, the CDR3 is TGTGCCAGTGCAGTAACCGGGACCATGGGGGAGCAGTACTTC.

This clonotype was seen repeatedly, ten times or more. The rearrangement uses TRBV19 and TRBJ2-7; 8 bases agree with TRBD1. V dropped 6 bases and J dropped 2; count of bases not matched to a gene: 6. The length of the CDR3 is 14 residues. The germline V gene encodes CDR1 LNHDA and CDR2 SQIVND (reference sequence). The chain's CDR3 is CASSPTGVPYEQYF. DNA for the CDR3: TGTGCCAGTAGCCCGACAGGGGTTCCCTACGAGCAGTACTTC.